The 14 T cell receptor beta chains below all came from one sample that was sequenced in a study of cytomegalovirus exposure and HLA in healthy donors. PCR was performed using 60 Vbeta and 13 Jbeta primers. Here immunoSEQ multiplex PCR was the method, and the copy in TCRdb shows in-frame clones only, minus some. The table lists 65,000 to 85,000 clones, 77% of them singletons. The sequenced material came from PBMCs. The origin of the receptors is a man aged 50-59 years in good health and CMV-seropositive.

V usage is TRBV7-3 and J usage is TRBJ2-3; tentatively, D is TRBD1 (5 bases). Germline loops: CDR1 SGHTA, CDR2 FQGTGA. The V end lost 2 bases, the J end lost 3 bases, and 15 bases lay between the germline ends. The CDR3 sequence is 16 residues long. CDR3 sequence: CASSLVGHLRTDTQYF. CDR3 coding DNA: TGTGCCAGCAGCTTAGTTGGACATCTTAGGACAGATACGCAGTATTTT.

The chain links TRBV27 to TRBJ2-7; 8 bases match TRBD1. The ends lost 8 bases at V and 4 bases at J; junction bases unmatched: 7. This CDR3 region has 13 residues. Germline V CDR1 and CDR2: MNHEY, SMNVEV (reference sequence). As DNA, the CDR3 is TGTGCCAGCCACTCCGGGACAGGTTACGAGCAGTACTTC. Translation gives CASHSGTGYEQYF.

The CDR3 DNA reads TGTGCCAGCAGCGGCCGGGATGGCGGCGAGCAGTACTTC. Translation gives CASSGRDGGEQYF. This chain uses TRBV9 with TRBJ2-7; TRBD2 is a possible D gene (5 bases). The V gene's germline CDR1 is SGDLS and CDR2 YYNGEE. Between the trimmed V and J ends, which lost 3 bases and 6 bases, there was a span of 13 bases. CDR3 length equals 13 residues. Filled out from reference TRBV9 and TRBJ2-7, the complete variable domain reads DSGVTQTPKHLITATGQRVTLRCSPRSGDLSVYWYQQSLDQGLQFLIQYYNGEERAKGNILERFSAQQFPDLHSELNLSSLELGDSALYFCASSGRDGGEQYFGPGTRLTVT.

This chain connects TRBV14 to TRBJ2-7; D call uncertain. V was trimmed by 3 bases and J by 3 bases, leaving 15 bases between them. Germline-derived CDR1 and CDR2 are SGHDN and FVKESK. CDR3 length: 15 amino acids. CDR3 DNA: TGTGCCAGCAGCCATGATGAAGTACGCGGCTACGAGCAGTACTTC. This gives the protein CASSHDEVRGYEQYF.

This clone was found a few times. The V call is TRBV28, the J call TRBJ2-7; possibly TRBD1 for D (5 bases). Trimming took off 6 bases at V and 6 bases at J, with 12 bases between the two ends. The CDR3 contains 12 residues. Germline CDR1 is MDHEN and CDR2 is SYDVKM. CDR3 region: CASRSRGAEQYF. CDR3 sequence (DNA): TGTGCCAGCAGATCTAGGGGCGCCGAGCAGTACTTC.

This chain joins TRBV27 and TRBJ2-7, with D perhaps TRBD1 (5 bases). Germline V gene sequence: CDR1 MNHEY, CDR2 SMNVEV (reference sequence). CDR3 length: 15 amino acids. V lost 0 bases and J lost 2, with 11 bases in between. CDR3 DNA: TGTGCCAGCAGTTTATCGGTAGGGGCAGCCTACGAGCAGTACTTC. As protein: CASSLSVGAAYEQYF.

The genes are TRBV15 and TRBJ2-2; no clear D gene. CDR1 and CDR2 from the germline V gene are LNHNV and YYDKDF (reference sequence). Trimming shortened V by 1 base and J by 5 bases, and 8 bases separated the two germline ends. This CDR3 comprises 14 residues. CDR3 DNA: TGTGCCACCAGCAGAGTTGTCCCGACCGGGGAGCTGTTTTTT. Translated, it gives CATSRVVPTGELFF.

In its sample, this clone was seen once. CDR3 amino acids: CASSSGQRGVGYTF. The CDR3 DNA reads as TGTGCCAGCAGCTCAGGACAGAGGGGCGTGGGCTACACCTTC. The chain uses TRBV11-3 and TRBJ1-2; weak D call: TRBD1 (6 bases). The germline V and J ends were trimmed by 4 bases and 8 bases, with 17 bases remaining between them. This CDR3 has 14 residues. Germline V gene data show CDR1 as SGHNT and CDR2 as YENEEA.

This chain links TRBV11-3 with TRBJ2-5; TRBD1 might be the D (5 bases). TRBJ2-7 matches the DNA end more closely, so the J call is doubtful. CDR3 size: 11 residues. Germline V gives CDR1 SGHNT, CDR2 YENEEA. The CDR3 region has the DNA TGTGCCAGCAGGGGGCTTAACGAGCAGTACTTC. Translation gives CASRGLNEQYF.

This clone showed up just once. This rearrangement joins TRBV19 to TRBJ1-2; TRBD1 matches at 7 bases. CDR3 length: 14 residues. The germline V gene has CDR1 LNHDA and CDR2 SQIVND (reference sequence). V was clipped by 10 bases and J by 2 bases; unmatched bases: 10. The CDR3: CATVPGTVNYGYTF. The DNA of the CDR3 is TGTGCCACCGTCCCTGGGACAGTCAACTATGGCTACACCTTC. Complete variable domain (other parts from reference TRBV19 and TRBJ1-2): DGGITQSPKYLFRKEGQNVTLSCEQNLNHDAMYWYRQDPGQGLRLIYYSQIVNDFQKGDIAEGYSVSREKKESFPLTVTSAQKNPTAFYLCATVPGTVNYGYTFGSGTRLTVV.

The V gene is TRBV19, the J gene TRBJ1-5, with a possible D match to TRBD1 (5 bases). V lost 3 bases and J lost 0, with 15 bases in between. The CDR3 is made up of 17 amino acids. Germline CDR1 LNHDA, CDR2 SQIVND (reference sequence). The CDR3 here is CASSIQGRGYSNQPQHF. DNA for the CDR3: TGTGCCAGTAGTATTCAGGGTAGGGGTTATAGCAATCAGCCCCAGCATTTT.

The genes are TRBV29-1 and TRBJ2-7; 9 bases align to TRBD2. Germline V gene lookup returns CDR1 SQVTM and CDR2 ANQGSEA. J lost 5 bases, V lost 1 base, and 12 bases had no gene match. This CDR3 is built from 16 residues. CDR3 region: CSVEATAGGAGHEQYF. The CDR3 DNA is TGCAGCGTTGAAGCCACGGCGGGAGGGGCGGGACACGAGCAGTACTTC.

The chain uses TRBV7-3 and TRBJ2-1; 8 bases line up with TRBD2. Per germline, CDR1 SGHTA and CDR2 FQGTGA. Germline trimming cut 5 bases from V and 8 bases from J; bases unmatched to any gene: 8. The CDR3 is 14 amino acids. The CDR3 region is CASSPTGGRDEQFF. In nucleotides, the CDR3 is TGTGCCAGCAGCCCCACGGGAGGGCGGGATGAGCAGTTCTTC.

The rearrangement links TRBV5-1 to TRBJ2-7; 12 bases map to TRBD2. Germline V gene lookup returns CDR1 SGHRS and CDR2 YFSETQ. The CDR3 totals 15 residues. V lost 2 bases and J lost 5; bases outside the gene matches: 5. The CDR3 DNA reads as TGCGCCAGCAGCTTCCGACTAGCGGGAGTTGACGAGCAGTACTTC. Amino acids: CASSFRLAGVDEQYF.